This TCR beta chain was retrieved from a study of metastatic and nonmetastatic thyroid tumors. Authors' data handling: A classifier for distant metastasis in papillary thyroid cancer was constructed using CDR3 differences observed across clinicopathological groups. TCRdb re-called clones from the PCR reads using MiXCR. TCRdb, not the authors, supplied the V and J calls. There are 90,000 or so clones in the sample; about 9.1% occur only once, and 8.8% lies in the top ten. V was trimmed by 1 base and J by 7 bases, leaving 16 bases between them. Germline V gene sequence: CDR1 MGHRA, CDR2 YSYEKL. The CDR3 is 16 residues long. This clone was observed many times. The entire patient cohort was treatment-naive prior to thyroid surgery.

The chain carries TRBV4-1 and TRBJ1-4; D remains ambiguous. This TCR was recovered from a female donor with papillary thyroid cancer or a benign thyroid nodule (not recorded which). Some clones in this sample may be carry-over from other donors' samples. Sample: blood. CDR3 DNA sequence: TGCGCCAGCAGCCAAGGGATATCGGGTCGGTTTGAAAAACTGTTTTTT. Translating gives CASSQGISGRFEKLFF.